A selection of T cell receptor beta chains follows, all from one sample in a study of cytotoxic CD8 clonotypes in ibrutinib-treated CLL. The protocol was immunoSEQ multiplex PCR, while the TCRdb copy is restricted to in-frame clones and leaves out a portion. Of over 100,000 clones detected, over 75% appear once; the ten largest clones hold under 2.5%. The sequencing used PBMCs, collected after 24 months of ibrutinib treatment. The origin of the receptors is a human donor with chronic lymphocytic leukemia. Both conserved end residues are part of each CDR3. Each record gives: J gene, CDR3 length, D gene, clone size, V gene, CDR3 protein, CDR3 DNA. The D gene is left open where the match is weak. Clone sizes are given selectively: once, few, many, or a class where the clone is expanded.

>TRBJ2-1|12|TRBD1|NA|TRBV2
CASSPDRGPGLF
TGTGCCAGCAGCCCCGACAGGGGGCCGGGTCTCTTC
>TRBJ2-3|16|NA|NA|TRBV7-9
CASSPWSEVPTDTQYF
TGTGCCAGCAGCCCCTGGTCCGAGGTCCCCACAGATACGCAGTATTTT
>TRBJ1-6|15|TRBD1|NA|TRBV4-3
CASSQVVAGGSPLHF
TGCGCCAGCAGCCAAGTAGTGGCAGGGGGTTCACCCCTCCACTTT
>TRBJ1-4|13|NA|NA|TRBV4-3
CASSQGVHEKLFF
TGCGCCAGCAGCCAAGGGGTCCACGAAAAACTGTTTTTT
>TRBJ2-4|15|NA|NA|TRBV29-1
CSVELAGGVKNIQYF
TGCAGCGTTGAGTTGGCAGGGGGGGTCAAAAACATTCAGTACTTC
>TRBJ2-1|14|TRBD2|NA|TRBV29-1
CSVEPGLAANEQFF
TGCAGCGTTGAACCGGGACTAGCGGCGAATGAGCAGTTCTTC
>TRBJ1-1|14|TRBD1|NA|TRBV5-4
CASSFGQGADEAFF
TGTGCCAGCAGCTTCGGGCAGGGGGCGGATGAAGCTTTCTTT
>TRBJ2-3|14|NA|NA|TRBV5-6
CASSLYPSTDTQYF
TGTGCCAGCAGCTTGTACCCTAGCACAGATACGCAGTATTTT
>TRBJ2-7|15|TRBD1|NA|TRBV5-1
CASSLDTGGTGEQYF
TGCGCCAGCAGCTTGGATACAGGGGGCACCGGCGAGCAGTACTTC
>TRBJ2-3|16|NA|NA|TRBV28
CASSTDGGIDTDTQYF
TGTGCCAGCAGTACAGACGGGGGAATTGACACAGATACGCAGTATTTT
>TRBJ2-5|20|TRBD2|NA|TRBV28
CASSSDLGMGGGNKQETQYF
TGTGCCAGCAGTTCCGACCTAGGCATGGGCGGGGGGAATAAACAAGAGACCCAGTACTTC
>TRBJ2-7|15|NA|NA|TRBV4-2
CASSQDQGHSYEQYF
TGTGCCAGCAGCCAAGATCAGGGACACTCCTACGAGCAGTACTTC
>TRBJ2-1|16|NA|once|TRBV14
CASSQVGRGSSGEQFF
TGTGCCAGCAGCCAAGTAGGGAGAGGGTCGTCGGGTGAGCAGTTCTTC
>TRBJ1-2|15|NA|NA|TRBV2
CASSVLMGQGGGYTF
TGTGCCAGCAGTGTTTTAATGGGCCAGGGCGGGGGCTACACCTTC
>TRBJ2-6|18|NA|NA|TRBV12-5
CASGREAAGQSRANVLTF
TGTGCTAGTGGTCGGGAAGCTGCAGGACAAAGTCGGGCCAACGTCCTGACTTTC
>TRBJ1-2|15|NA|once|TRBV7-6
CASSFYPGGTYGYTF
TGTGCCAGCAGCTTCTATCCCGGTGGTACCTATGGCTACACCTTC
>TRBJ2-1|17|NA|NA|TRBV5-1
CASSLPRAGGVRNEQFF
TGCGCCAGCAGCTTGCCCCGCGCAGGGGGGGTAAGGAATGAGCAGTTCTTC
>TRBJ2-5|13|NA|NA|TRBV5-1
CASSFRTQETQYF
TGCGCCAGCAGCTTTCGGACACAAGAGACCCAGTACTTC
>TRBJ1-1|15|NA|NA|TRBV5-6
CASSLEWGMNTEAFF
TGTGCCAGCAGCTTGGAATGGGGAATGAACACTGAAGCTTTCTTT
>TRBJ2-7|13|NA|NA|TRBV2
CASRAQGPYEQYF
TGTGCCAGCAGAGCACAGGGACCCTACGAGCAGTACTTC
>TRBJ2-1|10|NA|NA|TRBV20-1
CSARNNEQFF
TGCAGTGCTAGAAACAATGAGCAGTTCTTC
>TRBJ1-2|16|NA|NA|TRBV1
CTSSQNPNKGNYGYTF
TGCACCAGCAGCCAAAACCCTAACAAGGGAAACTATGGCTACACCTTC